This TCR beta chain originates from a study of human T cells and chemical hapten exposure. The overall study: Small differences in pooled library volume mainly drove the variation in TCR yields per sample. Regarding the study as a whole: TCRs exceeding a frequency of 1 in 1000 stayed unchanged under DPC sensitization.

The germline gives CDR1 LGHNT, CDR2 FRNRAP. The CDR3 spans 15 residues. The V gene lost 0 bases and the J gene lost 7 bases, with 15 bases spanning the gap. Time point indicated: healthy volunteer bleed at 2 weeks. Sequencing started from total RNA isolated from unfractionated whole blood. A note on this clonotype: Its antigen is as yet unknown.

TCRdb recomputed calls from the RACE reads with MiXCR, one row per CDR3 protein. The table lists 45,000 or so distinct CDR3 sequences, roughly 4.1% of them singletons. The rearrangement links TRBV12-5 to TRBJ1-1, with D unclear. Sequenced material: whole blood. The origin of this receptor is a human donor in good health. Some clones in this sample may be carry-over from other donors' samples. CDR3 amino acids: CASGLVLSPGSEAFF. Here the CDR3 DNA reads TGTGCTAGTGGTTTGGTACTCAGTCCGGGGAGTGAAGCTTTCTTT.